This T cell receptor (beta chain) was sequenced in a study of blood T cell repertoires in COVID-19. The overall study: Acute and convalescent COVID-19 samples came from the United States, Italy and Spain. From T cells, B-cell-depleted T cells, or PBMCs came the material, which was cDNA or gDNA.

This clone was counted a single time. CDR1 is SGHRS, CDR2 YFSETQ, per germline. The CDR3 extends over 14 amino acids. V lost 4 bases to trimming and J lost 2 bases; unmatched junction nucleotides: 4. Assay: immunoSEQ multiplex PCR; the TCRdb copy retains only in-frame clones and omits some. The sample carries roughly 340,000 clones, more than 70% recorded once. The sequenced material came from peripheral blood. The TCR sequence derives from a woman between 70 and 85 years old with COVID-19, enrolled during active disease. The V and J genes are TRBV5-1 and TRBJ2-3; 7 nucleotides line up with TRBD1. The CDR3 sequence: CASSTTGHTDTQYF. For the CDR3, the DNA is TGCGCCAGCAGCACGACAGGGCACACAGATACGCAGTATTTT.